The entry below gives a single TCR beta chain sequence along with its context. PCR used 60 Vbeta primers and 13 Jbeta primers. Repertoires were generated with immunoSEQ multiplex PCR, while TCRdb's copy carries only in-frame clones and drops some. The sample includes approximately 150,000 clones, roughly 81% of them seen just once. This sample is part of a study of cytomegalovirus exposure and HLA in healthy donors. Germline V gene lookup returns CDR1 MNHEY and CDR2 SMNVEV (reference sequence). The CDR3 covers 14 residues. Trimming took off 6 bases at V and 0 bases at J, with 12 bases between the two ends.

The sample was PBMCs. The receptor was derived from a woman between 18 and 30 years old in good health and CMV-seropositive. V is TRBV27 and J is TRBJ2-7; D gene uncertain. CDR3: CASRLVWSSYEQYF. The CDR3 coding sequence is TGTGCCAGCAGACTCGTGTGGAGCTCCTACGAGCAGTACTTC.